The T cell receptor beta chain under discussion was sequenced for a study of cytomegalovirus exposure and HLA in healthy donors. Healthy individuals who donated bone marrow served as the donors. Amplification used 60 Vbeta primers and 13 Jbeta primers. The method was immunoSEQ multiplex PCR; TCRdb's version includes in-frame clones alone and lacks a portion of them. The sample records about 160,000 clones, 65% to 80% being singletons. Comment on this clone: Its antigen is currently unknown.

Study-level results: The study dropped some indistinguishable V segments, TRBV6-2 and TRBV6-3 among them. As a later analysis revealed, most CMV-associated TCR beta chains appeared HLA-restricted. TCR beta sequences reportedly predicted most subjects' HLA-A and HLA-B alleles accurately.

The germline CDR1 and CDR2 sequences are SGDLS and YYNGEE. The CDR3 is 14 amino acids. Trimming took 4 bases from V and 2 from J, leaving 11 bases between them. The TCR was taken from a woman aged 45-65 years in good health and CMV-seropositive. This chain connects TRBV9 to TRBJ2-3; D might be TRBD2 (6 bases). The sequenced sample was PBMCs. The chain's CDR3 is CASSMGTFTDTQYF. The CDR3 DNA reads as TGTGCCAGCAGCATGGGGACTTTCACAGATACGCAGTATTTT.